This T cell receptor beta chain was sequenced in a study of siplizumab effects on memory and regulatory T cells. Germline V gene lookup returns CDR1 KGHSH and CDR2 LQKENI. V was pared by 2 bases and J by 3 bases, with 10 bases between. The CDR3 length is 14 residues. Sequenced by immunoSEQ multiplex PCR; TCRdb stores in-frame clones only, minus some. The sample has roughly 60,000 clones, more than 80% seen once; the top ten hold roughly 38%. The rearrangement uses TRBV18 and TRBJ1-1; possibly TRBD1 for D (6 bases). The receptor comes from a human donor in good health. The sample taken for sequencing was CD8+ T cells sorted from blood. CDR3 region: CASSPSGADTEAFF. The CDR3 nucleotides read TGTGCCAGCTCACCATCGGGGGCGGACACTGAAGCTTTCTTT.